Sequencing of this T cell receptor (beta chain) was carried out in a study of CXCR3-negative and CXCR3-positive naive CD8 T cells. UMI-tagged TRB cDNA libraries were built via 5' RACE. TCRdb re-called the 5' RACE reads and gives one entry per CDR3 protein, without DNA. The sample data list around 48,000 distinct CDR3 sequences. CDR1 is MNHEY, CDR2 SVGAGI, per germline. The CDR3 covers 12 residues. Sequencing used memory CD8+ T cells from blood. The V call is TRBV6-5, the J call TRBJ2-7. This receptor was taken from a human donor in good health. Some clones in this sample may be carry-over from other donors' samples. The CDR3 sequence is CASTDSTYEQYF.